This TCR beta chain was observed in a study of CXCR3-negative and CXCR3-positive naive CD8 T cells (dated by TCRdb to between 2018 and 2021). About the investigation overall: In total, approximately 130 million TRB reads were obtained, corresponding to roughly 1.5 +/- 0.3 million reads per library. Naive subsets from 5 or 6 donors and memory cells from 3 donors were included in the TRBV-TRBJ cluster analysis. Diversity and physicochemical repertoire analyses were performed on about a dozen donors pooled from two independent experiments. Study-wide findings and limitations: Naive CXCR3-negative and CXCR3-positive cells from the same donor showed similar TRBV-TRBJ usage, whereas memory cells showed distinct patterns. Because surface CD5, which is linked to self-reactivity in mice, was comparable between the naive subsets, TCR interaction strength was also inferred from the physicochemical properties of TRB CDR3s. Because CXCR3 expression was partially decreased after cryopreservation, freshly isolated PBMCs were used for most assays. TRB CDR3s from CXCR3-positive naive cells showed higher hydrophobicity (lower Kidera factor 4), lower energy, and higher strength and volume indices than CXCR3-negative naive cells. Comparably high repertoire diversity was found in both naive subsets, whereas much lower repertoire diversity was found in memory CD8+ T cells.

These reads were obtained on a NextSeq 550. The Human TCR Profiling Kit (MiLaboratory) was used to make UMI-labeled 5' RACE TRB cDNA libraries. cDNA synthesis used the entire amount of extracted RNA, and PCR amplification then used the entire amount of cDNA produced. Libraries were prepared in parallel with an identical number of PCR cycles. Processing in the source paper ran as follows. MIGEC and MiXCR extracted about 48,000 +/- 9,800 unique UMI-labeled TRB cDNA molecules per library, requiring at least two reads per UMI. An average of about 40,000 +/- 10,000 functional in-frame TRB CDR3 nucleotide clonotypes without stop codons was found per library. After each sample was downsampled to 5000 UMI-labeled TRB molecules, VDJtools was used to calculate diversity metrics such as normalized Shannon-Wiener and Chao1. VDJtools was used to calculate clonotype-size-weighted physicochemical properties of the central five CDR3 residues, namely interaction energy, strength, volume and Kidera factor 4. Each entry corresponds to one CDR3 protein sequence from reads that TCRdb reprocessed, and DNA is not given. The V and J calls were determined by TCRdb, not by the authors. The sample table gives approximately 120,000 distinct CDR3 sequences. The ten largest clonotypes hold around 0.35% of the sample.

For each CD8+ T cell subset, flow sorting was done in triplicate, and around 300,000 cells per subset went directly into RLT lysis buffer. To keep memory contaminants out, a stringent definition of naive CD8+ T cells was applied: CD45RO-CCR7+CD27+CD95-. Peripheral blood mononuclear cells were isolated from buffy coats by standard density gradient centrifugation. Naive CXCR3-negative and CXCR3-positive CD8+ T cells were flow-sorted using a FACSAria III. Total RNA was extracted from sorted cells with an RNeasy Mini Kit. Remarks on this clonotype: It has no known antigen specificity.

The germline V gene (reference sequence) sets CDR1 to SEHNR and CDR2 to FQNEAQ. Inclusive of the bounding cysteine and phenylalanine, the CDR3 is 13 residues long. The protein alone is recorded here. This TCR derives from a human donor in good health. Some clones in this sample may be carry-over from other donors' samples. Sample: naive CXCR3+ CD8+ T cells from blood. The sample's cell subset or site label, in plain terms: CD45RO-CCR7+CD27+CD95- naive CD8+ T cells expressing CXCR3 (TNR3+). This receptor chain uses TRBV7-9 and TRBJ2-1; TCRdb lists TRBD1, though no DNA is available to test this call. The CDR3 region has the sequence CASSSPDGNEQFF.